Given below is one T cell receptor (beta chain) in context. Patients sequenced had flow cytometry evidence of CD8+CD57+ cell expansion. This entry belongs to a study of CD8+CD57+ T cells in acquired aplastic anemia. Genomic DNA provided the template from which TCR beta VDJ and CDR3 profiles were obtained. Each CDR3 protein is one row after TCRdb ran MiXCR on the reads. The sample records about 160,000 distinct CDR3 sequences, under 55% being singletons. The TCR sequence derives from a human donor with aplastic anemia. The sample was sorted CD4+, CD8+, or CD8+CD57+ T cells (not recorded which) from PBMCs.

Here the CDR3 DNA reads TGTGCCAGCATTGGGACTAGGGGGTCCTCCTACGAGCAGTACTTC. Protein sequence: CASIGTRGSSYEQYF. This sequence joins TRBV2 and TRBJ2-7, with 8 bases lining up with TRBD2. This CDR3 comprises 15 residues. V trimming: 7 bases; J trimming: 0 bases; junction bases outside the gene matches: 8. CDR1 and CDR2 from the germline V gene are SNHLY and FYNNEI.